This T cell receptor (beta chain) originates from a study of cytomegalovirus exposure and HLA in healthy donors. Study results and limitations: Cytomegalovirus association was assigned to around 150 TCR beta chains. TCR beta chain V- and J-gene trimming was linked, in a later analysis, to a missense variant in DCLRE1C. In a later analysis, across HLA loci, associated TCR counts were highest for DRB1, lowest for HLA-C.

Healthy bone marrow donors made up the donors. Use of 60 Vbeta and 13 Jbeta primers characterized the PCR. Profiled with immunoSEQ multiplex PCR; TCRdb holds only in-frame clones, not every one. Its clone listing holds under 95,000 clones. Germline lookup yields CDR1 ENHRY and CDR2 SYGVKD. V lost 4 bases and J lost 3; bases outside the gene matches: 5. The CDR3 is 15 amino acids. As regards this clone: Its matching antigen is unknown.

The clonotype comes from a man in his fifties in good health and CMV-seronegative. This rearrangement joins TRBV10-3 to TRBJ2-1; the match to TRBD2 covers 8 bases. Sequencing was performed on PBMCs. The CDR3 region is CAISGGGGLYNEQFF. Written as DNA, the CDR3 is TGTGCCATCAGTGGGGGCGGGGGGCTCTACAATGAGCAGTTCTTC.